These 5 T cell receptor beta chains were sequenced from one sample in a study of shared clonotypes between healthy human individuals. Profiled with immunoSEQ multiplex PCR; TCRdb holds only in-frame clones, not every one. The table lists hundreds of thousands of clones, about three quarters of them singletons. Sequenced: memory CD4+ T cells sorted from blood. Documented subset: CD45RA-negative fraction. The origin of the receptors is a woman aged 25 to 39 in good health.

The rearrangement uses TRBV21-1 and TRBJ2-1. TRBV21-1 is tagged as a pseudogene. The CDR3 runs to 8 residues. CDR3 sequence (DNA): TGTGCCAGCAATGAGCAGTTCTTC. It specifies CASNEQFF.

Here the CDR3 DNA reads TGTGCCACCAAACCCGGTCTAGCCAAAAACATTCAGTACTTC. Protein: CATKPGLAKNIQYF. The chain couples TRBV28 to TRBJ2-4; no definite D call. CDR3 length equals 14 residues. In germline, CDR1 is MDHEN, CDR2 SYDVKM. Trimming took off 10 bases at V and 0 bases at J, with 13 bases between the two ends.

The chain has TRBV19 and TRBJ1-3; no clear D. Trimming removed 7 bases from V and 7 bases from J, with 8 bases in between. CDR3 length equals 11 residues. CDR1 is LNHDA, CDR2 SQIVND, per germline (reference sequence). CDR3 sequence reads: CASTSQNTIYF. CDR3 nucleotide sequence: TGTGCCAGTACCTCGCAGAACACCATATATTTT.

This clone was seen a single time. The rearrangement joins TRBV2 to TRBJ2-7; unclear D gene. The V gene lost 1 base and the J gene lost 6 bases, with 16 bases spanning the gap. Germline-derived CDR1 and CDR2 are SNHLY and FYNNEI. CDR3 length: 15 amino acids. The CDR3 coding sequence is TGTGCCAGCAGTGAAGGGGCAGTCATACCTGGCGAGCAGTACTTC. This codes for CASSEGAVIPGEQYF.

The chain carries TRBV10-2 and TRBJ2-3; possibly TRBD1 or TRBD2 for D (6 bases each). V was clipped by 3 bases and J by 4 bases, with 14 bases between them. Looked up from germline, CDR1 is WSHSY and CDR2 is SAAADI. This CDR3 comprises 15 residues. CDR3 loop: CASSERVEGADTQYF. The CDR3 DNA reads as TGCGCCAGCAGTGAACGGGTGGAGGGGGCAGATACGCAGTATTTT.